Listed below are T cell receptor beta chains from one sample, sequenced in a study of regulatory T cells in long-lasting Graves disease. TCRdb ran MiXCR on the multiplex PCR reads and lists one entry per CDR3 protein. The sample gives about 530,000 distinct CDR3 sequences, around 16% of which show up once; 20% to 25% is in the top ten. The same specimen was also included in a second study, on T cells in Graves' hyperthyroidism and ophthalmopathy.

The material sequenced was peripheral blood mononuclear cells (PBMCs), taken at new diagnosis, from a patient treated with antithyroid drugs. The receptors stem from a woman aged 35-65 years with Graves disease. CDR3s include the opening cysteine and the closing phenylalanine or tryptophan. D genes are given only for firm matches. Not all rows give a size; the values are once, few, many and, for expanded clones, a class.

D gene | J gene | V gene | clone size | CDR3 protein | CDR3 DNA
- | TRBJ2-1 | TRBV15 | - | CATSSQDRGSYNEQFF | TGTGCCACCAGCAGCCAAGACCGGGGTTCCTACAATGAGCAGTTCTTC
TRBD1 | TRBJ1-2 | TRBV7-9 | few | CASSYGQGENYGYTF | TGTGCCAGCAGCTACGGACAGGGGGAGAACTATGGCTACACCTTC
- | TRBJ2-5 | TRBV5-1 | few | CASSRPGTQETQYF | TGCGCCAGCAGCCGCCCCGGAACCCAAGAGACCCAGTACTTC
TRBD2 | TRBJ2-1 | TRBV5-5 | - | CASSSSGGVDEQFF | TGTGCCAGCAGCTCTAGCGGGGGAGTGGATGAGCAGTTCTTC
TRBD1 | TRBJ1-1 | TRBV5-8 | - | CASSGGQGTLNTEAFF | TGTGCCAGCAGCGGCGGACAGGGGACTTTGAACACTGAAGCTTTCTTT
TRBD2 | TRBJ2-2 | TRBV19 | - | CASIGTSGGAGNTGELFF | TGTGCCAGTATCGGGACTAGCGGGGGGGCTGGGAACACCGGGGAGCTGTTTTTT
TRBD2 | TRBJ2-1 | TRBV5-1 | many | CASSPSLAGGHEQFF | TGCGCCAGCAGCCCCTCACTGGCGGGGGGCCATGAGCAGTTCTTC
- | TRBJ1-1 | TRBV19 | few | CASSIGGTGTEAFF | TGTGCCAGTAGTATCGGTGGAACGGGCACTGAAGCTTTCTTT
- | TRBJ1-1 | TRBV29-1 | few | CSVRDTGEAFF | TGCAGCGTTAGGGACACGGGTGAAGCTTTCTTT
- | TRBJ1-2 | TRBV27 | many | CASSLSGNYGYTF | TGTGCCAGCAGCTTGTCAGGAAACTATGGCTACACCTTC
- | TRBJ1-5 | TRBV20-1 | - | CSARDLNSNQPQHF | TGCAGTGCTAGAGATCTGAACAGCAATCAGCCCCAGCATTTT
TRBD1 | TRBJ2-3 | TRBV27 | few | CASSVGQGRVTDTQYF | TGTGCCAGCAGTGTAGGACAGGGTAGGGTCACAGATACGCAGTATTTT
- | TRBJ2-7 | TRBV12-3/TRBV12-4 | once | CASSLGGRLYEQYF | TGTGCCAGCAGTCTCGGGGGAAGGCTCTACGAGCAGTACTTC
- | TRBJ1-1 | TRBV6-5 | many | CASSYSSGGRTEAFF | TGTGCCAGCAGTTATTCGTCGGGGGGTCGGACTGAAGCTTTCTTT
TRBD1 | TRBJ1-5 | TRBV12-5 | many | CASGLVLVQGARGNQPQHF | TGTGCTAGTGGTTTGGTACTGGTACAGGGGGCCAGGGGCAATCAGCCCCAGCATTTT
- | TRBJ2-1 | TRBV12-3/TRBV12-4 | many | CASSLTQGHNEQFF | TGTGCCAGCAGTCTTACGCAGGGGCACAATGAGCAGTTCTTC
TRBD2 | TRBJ2-1 | TRBV7-3 | few | CASGLTTSGRNEQFF | TGTGCCAGCGGCTTAACGACTAGCGGTAGAAATGAGCAGTTCTTC
- | TRBJ2-7 | TRBV5-1 | many | CASSWDTHSYEQYF | TGCGCCAGCAGCTGGGACACTCACTCCTACGAGCAGTACTTC
- | TRBJ2-4 | TRBV4-1 | many | CASSQGGGGGENIQYF | TGCGCCAGCAGCCAAGGAGGTGGAGGCGGGGAAAACATTCAGTACTTC
- | TRBJ1-3 | TRBV12-3/TRBV12-4 | - | CASSLDKWARFGNTIYF | TGTGCCAGCAGTTTGGACAAATGGGCGAGGTTTGGAAACACCATATATTTT
- | TRBJ2-7 | TRBV5-1 | many | CASSPERIPGDEQYF | TGCGCCAGCAGCCCCGAACGGATCCCGGGGGACGAGCAGTACTTC
TRBD1 | TRBJ2-7 | TRBV7-9 | - | CASSFGTGTDEQYF | TGTGCCAGCAGCTTTGGGACAGGGACCGACGAGCAGTACTTC
TRBD2 | TRBJ2-1 | TRBV3-1 | many | CASSQELAGGHEQFF | TGTGCCAGCAGCCAAGAACTAGCGGGGGGTCATGAGCAGTTCTTC
TRBD1 | TRBJ1-2 | TRBV6-5 | many | CASSYPTGYGYGYTF | TGTGCCAGCAGTTATCCGACAGGGTACGGCTATGGCTACACCTTC
- | TRBJ2-1 | TRBV7-9 | many | CASRAGWNEQFF | TGTGCCAGCAGAGCCGGGTGGAATGAGCAGTTCTTC
TRBD1 | TRBJ2-7 | TRBV10-1 | many | CASSLGRGQGSYEQYF | TGCGCCAGCTCCCTGGGTAGGGGACAGGGATCCTACGAGCAGTACTTC
- | TRBJ1-2 | TRBV5-6 | few | CASSSEGGYTF | TGTGCCAGCAGCTCGGAGGGGGGCTACACCTTC
TRBD1 | TRBJ2-2 | TRBV5-1 | few | CASSFGQGPTGELFF | TGCGCCAGCAGCTTCGGACAGGGCCCCACCGGGGAGCTGTTTTTT
- | TRBJ1-2 | TRBV6-1 | - | CASSAQGGVGLYGYTF | TGTGCCAGCAGCGCTCAAGGGGGAGTTGGCCTATATGGCTACACCTTC
- | TRBJ1-1 | TRBV11-2 | many | CASSSNRGRNTEAFF | TGTGCCAGCAGCTCCAATCGGGGTAGGAACACTGAAGCTTTCTTT
- | TRBJ2-7 | TRBV15 | - | CATSRDRGYEQYF | TGTGCCACCAGCAGAGACCGGGGATACGAGCAGTACTTC
TRBD2 | TRBJ2-3 | TRBV7-9 | few | CASNQGAGGSTDTQYF | TGTGCCAGCAACCAGGGCGCGGGGGGGAGCACAGATACGCAGTATTTT
TRBD2 | TRBJ2-1 | TRBV6-1 | few | CASLGTTRRNEQFF | TGTGCCAGCCTCGGGACTACCAGACGCAATGAGCAGTTCTTC
- | TRBJ2-1 | TRBV20-1 | many | CSARDQGIYNEQFF | TGCAGTGCTAGGGACCAGGGGATCTACAATGAGCAGTTCTTC
- | TRBJ2-7 | TRBV11-2 | many | CASSLDLTGYLISYEQYF | TGTGCCAGCAGCTTAGACCTAACAGGGTATCTAATCTCCTACGAGCAGTACTTC
- | TRBJ1-1 | TRBV5-6 | few | CASSLWFYGSTEAFF | TGTGCCAGCAGCTTGTGGTTTTATGGTTCCACGGAAGCTTTCTTT
TRBD1 | TRBJ1-1 | TRBV20-1 | many | CSATGGILATEAFF | TGCAGTGCTACAGGGGGCATTTTAGCCACTGAAGCTTTCTTT
TRBD2 | TRBJ2-1 | TRBV7-8 | few | CASSLWAGGLNEQFF | TGTGCCAGCAGCTTATGGGCGGGGGGTCTCAATGAGCAGTTCTTC
- | TRBJ2-2 | TRBV5-5 | - | CASSFTGFANTGELFF | TGTGCCAGCAGCTTTACCGGGTTCGCGAACACCGGGGAGCTGTTTTTT
TRBD1 | TRBJ1-4 | TRBV4-1 | - | CASSQERTGVLSEKLFF | TGCGCCAGCAGCCAAGAGCGGACAGGGGTTCTGAGTGAAAAACTGTTTTTT
TRBD1 | TRBJ2-5 | TRBV20-1 | many | CSANLGQGRQETQYF | TGCAGTGCTAACCTCGGACAGGGGAGGCAAGAGACCCAGTACTTC
TRBD2 | TRBJ2-3 | TRBV20-1 | - | CSVRGGATDTQYF | TGCAGTGTGCGGGGGGGGGCCACAGATACGCAGTATTTT
- | TRBJ2-1 | TRBV5-5 | - | CASSWQGSYNEQFF | TGTGCCAGCAGCTGGCAGGGCTCCTACAATGAGCAGTTCTTC
- | TRBJ1-3 | TRBV20-1 | - | CSARSGNTIYF | TGCAGTGCTAGATCTGGAAACACCATATATTTT
TRBD1 | TRBJ2-1 | TRBV12-3/TRBV12-4 | - | CASSGTALVRFF | TGTGCCAGCAGTGGGACAGCCCTCGTGCGGTTCTTC
- | TRBJ1-3 | TRBV18 | few | CASSELGKSSGNTIYF | TGTGCCAGCTCAGAACTCGGGAAGAGCTCTGGAAACACCATATATTTT
TRBD2 | TRBJ2-1 | TRBV6-1 | many | CASSPGTRQYNEQFF | TGTGCCAGCAGCCCCGGGACTAGGCAATACAATGAGCAGTTCTTC
- | TRBJ1-5 | TRBV4-1 | few | CASSQVGTGFNQPQHF | TGCGCCAGCAGCCAAGTAGGGACGGGATTCAATCAGCCCCAGCATTTT
TRBD2 | TRBJ2-3 | TRBV5-1 | few | CATPQREGTDTQYF | TGCGCCACCCCACAGAGGGAGGGAACAGATACGCAGTATTTT
TRBD1 | TRBJ2-6 | TRBV2 | many | CASSVLGQGASGANVLTF | TGTGCCAGCAGTGTCTTGGGACAGGGGGCCTCTGGGGCCAACGTCCTGACTTTC
- | TRBJ2-7 | TRBV5-1 | - | CASSFPQAGLDEQYF | TGCGCCAGCAGCTTTCCCCAAGCGGGCCTAGACGAGCAGTACTTC
- | TRBJ1-2 | TRBV2 | few | CASFGLSYYGYTF | TGTGCCAGCTTTGGCCTAAGCTACTATGGCTACACCTTC
- | TRBJ1-2 | TRBV7-9 | few | CASSRRGGGYTF | TGTGCCAGCAGCCGACGAGGGGGTGGCTACACCTTC
- | TRBJ2-7 | TRBV6-2/TRBV6-3 | many | CASSWFRANSSYEQYF | TGTGCCAGCAGTTGGTTCCGGGCGAATAGCTCCTACGAGCAGTACTTC
TRBD1 | TRBJ2-7 | TRBV4-1 | - | CASSQAIATGIGSYEQYF | TGCGCCAGCAGCCAAGCCATCGCGACAGGGATAGGCTCCTACGAGCAGTACTTC
TRBD1 | TRBJ1-3 | TRBV11-3 | - | CASSLAPTGNSGNTIYF | TGTGCCAGCAGCTTAGCCCCGACAGGGAACTCTGGAAACACCATATATTTT
TRBD1 | TRBJ1-2 | TRBV2 | many | CASSEVPGQGVGYTF | TGTGCCAGCAGTGAAGTGCCGGGACAGGGGGTCGGCTACACCTTC
- | TRBJ2-7 | TRBV9 | few | CASSVGGFAYEQYF | TGTGCCAGCAGCGTAGGGGGATTCGCCTACGAGCAGTACTTC
- | TRBJ2-1 | TRBV4-1 | few | CASSQVRTGVGQFF | TGCGCCAGCAGCCAAGTGAGGACTGGGGTGGGGCAGTTCTTC